This T cell receptor beta chain came from a study of CD8 T cells in ankylosing spondylitis. TCRdb reprocessed the 5' RACE reads with MiXCR, giving one entry per CDR3 protein. The data contain some 130,000 distinct CDR3 sequences, around 6.6% of them singletons. Findings and caveats of the study: Clones linked with disease were CD8+ and fairly uncommon in the peripheral blood.

This clonotype came up many times. What it binds is not known. The germline gives CDR1 SGHVS, CDR2 FQNEAQ. V was pared by 3 bases and J by 2 bases, with 8 bases of the junction left unmatched. CDR3 length equals 16 residues. The sequenced material came from blood, either unsorted or a sorted T cell fraction (not recorded which). The chain carries TRBV7-8 and TRBJ2-3, with 7 bases aligning to TRBD1. This TCR derives from a female donor with ankylosing spondylitis or in good health (not recorded which). This CDR3 is CASSLGITGVTDTQYF. The CDR3 DNA reads TGTGCCAGCAGCTTGGGGATTACAGGGGTCACAGATACGCAGTATTTT.